This T cell receptor beta chain originates from a study of cytomegalovirus exposure and HLA in healthy donors. General study points: Earlier analysis found most TCR beta V segments productive about 90% or about 30% of the time. Several of the most significant clusters appeared, in a later analysis, to be linked to common viral pathogens.

Researchers ran the PCR with 60 Vbeta and 13 Jbeta primers. Data came from immunoSEQ multiplex PCR; TCRdb stores just in-frame clones and leaves some out. The table lists about 150,000 clones, approximately 80% of them singletons. This CDR3 has 16 residues. With V trimmed by 1 base and J by 2 bases, 2 bases remained unmatched. Germline loops: CDR1 SGHNT, CDR2 YENEEA. Comment on this clone: The antigen is undetermined.

The clonotype originates from a man between 35 and 55 years old in good health and CMV-seronegative. Sequenced input: PBMCs. This sequence joins TRBV11-3 and TRBJ2-7, with TRBD2 identical over 13 bases. This CDR3 reads CASSLGTSGGAYEQYF. In DNA, the CDR3 is TGTGCCAGCAGCTTAGGGACTAGCGGGGGAGCCTACGAGCAGTACTTC.